This TCR beta chain was profiled in a study of multiple sclerosis patients with progressive multifocal leukoencephalopathy. This table comes from immunoSEQ multiplex PCR, and its TCRdb copy is limited to in-frame clones, with some not included. The data hold approximately 35,000 clones, with over 75% observed a single time. Germline CDR1 and CDR2: KGHSH and LQKENI. The CDR3 runs 15 residues. Deletions cut 1 base from V and 6 bases from J, with 12 bases between. Time point reported: time of PML onset. Sequences were derived from PBMCs, sampled from a patient treated with natalizumab. This chain connects TRBV18 to TRBJ1-4; D unclear. The clonotype originates from a human donor with progressive multifocal leukoencephalopathy. CDR3 loop: CASSPRRPSDEKLFF. CDR3 in DNA: TGTGCCAGCTCACCACGACGACCCTCGGATGAAAAACTGTTTTTT.